This T cell receptor beta chain was observed in a study of shared clonotypes between healthy human individuals. Terminally differentiated effector memory CD45RA+ cells were excluded by CCR7 positive selection of CD45RO-negative cells. This clone was detected only once. Some clones are missing from TCRdb's copy, which holds only in-frame ones; the method was immunoSEQ multiplex PCR. Of around 700,000 clones listed, roughly nine tenths are singletons. Sample: naive CD8+ T cells sorted from blood. This TCR was sampled from a man aged 30 to 39 in good health.

Here the CDR3 reads CASSEQGRKQQETQYF. As DNA, the CDR3 is TGTGCCAGCAGTGAACAAGGACGGAAGCAACAAGAGACCCAGTACTTC. The chain is built from TRBV25-1 and TRBJ2-5; D gene ambiguous. The CDR3 loop spans 16 amino acids. Looked up from germline, CDR1 is MGHDK and CDR2 is SYGVNS. V lost 2 bases to trimming and J lost 2 bases, with 15 bases between them.